The rows below give T cell receptor beta chains drawn from one sample of a study of shared clonotypes between healthy human individuals. Clones were sequenced by immunoSEQ multiplex PCR, and TCRdb holds only the in-frame ones, with some missing. The sample yields about 2 million clones, roughly 95% seen once. The specimen was naive CD8+ T cells sorted from blood. Receptors were obtained from a young man in good health. Both conserved end residues are part of each CDR3. Clone size, where shown, is once, few, many, or a class for clones that have expanded.

CASSQALQGNNEQFF	TRBV4-1	.
CASSIGQGVSYEQYF	TRBV5-4	once
CASSGDRGYGYTF	TRBV10-2	.
CSVEEGETGMTGELFF	TRBV29-1	.
CASSYSIGQGSYEQYF	TRBV6-6	.
CASSEGQGWRDYGYTF	TRBV6-1	.
CASSSPPPDTQYF	TRBV27	.
CASSSPSGGLEQYF	TRBV9	.
CASSDRGEAGYEQYF	TRBV10-1	.
CASSGTANEQFF	TRBV5-4	.
CASSPGQLISGANVLTF	TRBV10-1	.
CASSTDGTYEQYF	TRBV27	.
CAWSLTSSWGSSYEQYF	TRBV30	.
CASSLEVGEQYF	TRBV13	.
CASSYLDGGGYGYTF	TRBV6-5	.
CASSEGTEILNYGYTF	TRBV9	.
CASSQDGLAGGYEQYF	TRBV4-3	.
CASSLEPSVSYEQYF	TRBV5-5	.
CAWSEVQGSQPQHF	TRBV30	once
CASSTGTSGVKVQFF	TRBV28	.
CASSYLTGMNTEAFF	TRBV6-6	.
CASTNYRDRNIQYF	TRBV6-5	.